The rows below give T cell receptor beta chains drawn from one sample of a study of blood T cell repertoires in COVID-19. Only in-frame clones appear in the TCRdb table, and some are missing; sequencing was by immunoSEQ multiplex PCR. Of more than 150,000 clones listed, around 80% are singletons. Sequences were obtained from PBMCs or T cells enriched from blood (not recorded which). The receptors originated from a man in his 60s who had been exposed to COVID-19. CDR3s include the opening cysteine and the closing phenylalanine or tryptophan. D genes are given only for firm matches. Rows give clone size only sometimes, using once, few, many, or a class for an expanded clone.

TRBD1	TRBV7-2	TRBJ1-2	-	17	TGTGCCAGCAGCTTAGTGGGCGGGACAGGGGGTAACTATGGCTACACCTTC	CASSLVGGTGGNYGYTF
-	TRBV3-1/TRBV3-2	TRBJ2-5	-	11	TGTGCCACCCAAAACCAAGAGACCCAGTACTTC	CATQNQETQYF
TRBD1	TRBV5-6	TRBJ1-1	-	17	TGTGCCAGCAGCTTGGGACAGGGGGTAGGAGTGAACACTGAAGCTTTCTTT	CASSLGQGVGVNTEAFF
TRBD1	TRBV6-2/TRBV6-3	TRBJ2-7	-	18	TGTGCCAGCAGTTACTCGCGTTGGGGGACAGGTTTTTCCTACGAGCAGTACTTC	CASSYSRWGTGFSYEQYF
-	TRBV30	TRBJ2-6	-	12	TGTGCCTGGAGTGCGAGTCCTTTAGTTGTGACTTTC	CAWSASPLVVTF
-	TRBV7-2	TRBJ2-7	-	15	TGTGCCAGCAGTTCCCAGGCCCTCAGCTCCTACGAGCAGTACTTC	CASSSQALSSYEQYF
TRBD2	TRBV4-2	TRBJ2-1	-	14	TGTGCCAGCAGCCAAGTTGCGGGAGGTAATGAGCAGTTCTTC	CASSQVAGGNEQFF
-	TRBV6-2/TRBV6-3	TRBJ2-5	-	18	TGTGCCAGCAGTTTTTCCGTCGCGTCTGAGGGACAAAGAGAGACCCAGTACTTC	CASSFSVASEGQRETQYF
-	TRBV12-3/TRBV12-4	TRBJ2-1	-	12	TGTGCCAGCGGTATACAGTCCAATGAGCAGTTCTTC	CASGIQSNEQFF
-	TRBV4-2	TRBJ1-2	-	15	TGTGCCAGCAGCCAAGGGGCCGGACAGTACTATGGCTACACCTTC	CASSQGAGQYYGYTF
-	TRBV7-3	TRBJ2-1	-	16	TGTGCCAGCAGCTTAACGGGGGACTCCTCGGCCAATGAGCAGTTCTTC	CASSLTGDSSANEQFF
-	TRBV11-3	TRBJ1-1	-	14	TGTGCCAGCAGCTTAGGTCTCTTCGACACTGAAGCTTTCTTT	CASSLGLFDTEAFF
TRBD1	TRBV27	TRBJ1-2	once	14	TGTGCCAGCAGTGTGACGACAGGGGAATATGGCTACACCTTC	CASSVTTGEYGYTF
-	TRBV19	TRBJ2-1	-	11	TGTGCCAGTAGCTATTACAATGAGCAGTTCTTC	CASSYYNEQFF
TRBD2	TRBV7-2	TRBJ2-3	-	15	TGTGCCAGCAGCTTACTTAATCAGCGGGACGATACGCAGTATTTT	CASSLLNQRDDTQYF
-	TRBV6-5	TRBJ1-5	-	14	TGTGCCAGCAGTATCAGGGGTAGCAATCAGCCCCAGCATTTT	CASSIRGSNQPQHF
-	TRBV3-1/TRBV3-2	TRBJ2-7	-	14	TGTGCCAGCAGCCAACGACAGCGTTCCTACGAGCAGTACTTC	CASSQRQRSYEQYF
-	TRBV12-3/TRBV12-4	TRBJ1-5	-	13	TGTGCCAGCAGTCAAATGGGGGGGCAGCCCCAGCATTTT	CASSQMGGQPQHF
-	TRBV19	TRBJ1-1	-	13	TGTGCCAGTAGCCAACAACGGGGCACTGAAGCTTTCTTT	CASSQQRGTEAFF
-	TRBV27	TRBJ1-1	-	12	TGTGCCACCCGCCCTGTTGCGACTGAAGCTTTCTTT	CATRPVATEAFF
-	TRBV19	TRBJ2-5	-	11	TGTGCCAGTAGTATCAAGCAGACCCAGTACTTC	CASSIKQTQYF
TRBD1	TRBV6-2/TRBV6-3	TRBJ1-3	-	18	TGTGCCAGCAGTTACCCATCCGGACAGGGGAGCTCTGGAAACACCATATATTTT	CASSYPSGQGSSGNTIYF
TRBD2	TRBV7-2	TRBJ2-3	-	18	TGTGCCAGCAGCTTAGGCGGGACTAGCAGCTTCGGCACAGATACGCAGTATTTT	CASSLGGTSSFGTDTQYF
-	TRBV28	TRBJ1-1	-	14	TGTGCCAGCAGCCGACCCCCCTCGGGCACTGAAGCTTTCTTT	CASSRPPSGTEAFF
TRBD2	TRBV11-3	TRBJ2-3	-	14	TGTGCCAGCAGCAGGACTAGCGGCACAGATACGCAGTATTTT	CASSRTSGTDTQYF
-	TRBV15	TRBJ1-3	-	13	TGTGCCACCAGCAGTCAGGGTGGAAACACCATATATTTT	CATSSQGGNTIYF
-	TRBV6-1	TRBJ1-3	-	16	TGTGCCAGCAGTGATCCAACTCGGGACTCTGGAAACACCATATATTTT	CASSDPTRDSGNTIYF
-	TRBV2	TRBJ1-4	-	17	TGTGCCAGCAGTGACGGGACCGGGGGGGCGGCTAATGAAAAACTGTTTTTT	CASSDGTGGAANEKLFF
-	TRBV19	TRBJ1-1	-	14	TGTGCCTCCAGAAACCCACAGGGCCTCACTGAAGCTTTCTTT	CASRNPQGLTEAFF
TRBD2	TRBV6-2/TRBV6-3	TRBJ2-2	-	15	TGTGCCAGCAGTCAGAGCGGGATAAACACCGGGGAGCTGTTTTTT	CASSQSGINTGELFF
-	TRBV10-1	TRBJ1-3	-	12	TGCGCCAGCAAGAGCTCTGGAAACACCATATATTTT	CASKSSGNTIYF
TRBD2	TRBV19	TRBJ2-1	-	15	TGTGCCAGTAGTATCTTGTTAGCGGGAGACAATGAGCAGTTCTTC	CASSILLAGDNEQFF
-	TRBV6-5	TRBJ2-7	once	12	TGTGCCAGCAGGGACATCTTTTACGAGCAGTACTTC	CASRDIFYEQYF
TRBD2	TRBV7-2	TRBJ2-1	once	14	TGTGCCAGCAGCTTAGTTAGCGGGAGGAGTGAGCAGTTCTTC	CASSLVSGRSEQFF
TRBD1	TRBV7-6	TRBJ2-7	-	17	TGTGCCAGCAGCTTATCTCTGCCCGGGACAGGTTCCCACGAGCAGTACTTC	CASSLSLPGTGSHEQYF
-	TRBV24-1	TRBJ1-5	-	15	TGTGCCACCAGTGATCCATACACTGCGGATCAGCCCCAGCATTTT	CATSDPYTADQPQHF
TRBD2	TRBV30	TRBJ2-5	-	15	TGTGCCTGGAGTGTGATAGCGGGAGGCGGGGAGACCCAGTACTTC	CAWSVIAGGGETQYF
TRBD2	TRBV5-5	TRBJ2-1	-	16	TGTGCCAGCAGCCCCCCGGGACTAGCGGGACAGAATGAGCAGTTCTTC	CASSPPGLAGQNEQFF
TRBD2	TRBV19	TRBJ2-3	-	15	TGTGCCAGTAGTATGGGAGGGTGGGGCACAGATACGCAGTATTTT	CASSMGGWGTDTQYF
TRBD1	TRBV9	TRBJ1-6	few	16	TGTGCCAGCAGCGTAGGTCTGGGACAGCAAGACTCACCCCTCCACTTT	CASSVGLGQQDSPLHF
TRBD1	TRBV7-9	TRBJ2-3	-	12	TGTGCCTCCCGACAGGGTCTGGATACGCAGTATTTT	CASRQGLDTQYF
-	TRBV5-6	TRBJ1-4	-	14	TGTGCCAGCAGCTTACAGTATACTAATGAAAAACTGTTTTTT	CASSLQYTNEKLFF
TRBD1	TRBV7-6	TRBJ1-6	-	15	TGTGCCAGCAGCGAAGAGGGACAGCATAATTCACCCCTCCACTTT	CASSEEGQHNSPLHF
-	TRBV9	TRBJ1-2	few	15	TGTGCCAGCAGCGTAGCACTGGGGCCCGCCCGGGGCTACACCTTC	CASSVALGPARGYTF
-	TRBV18	TRBJ1-4	-	14	TGTGCCAGCTCCCCACGCGCAACTAATGAAAAACTGTTTTTT	CASSPRATNEKLFF
TRBD1	TRBV5-6	TRBJ1-1	few	16	TGTGCCAGCAGCTTGTCTGACAGGGAGGAGGGCACTGAAGCTTTCTTT	CASSLSDREEGTEAFF
TRBD1	TRBV5-1	TRBJ2-3	-	17	TGCGCCAGCAGCTTGACGATGACAGGGTTCGGCACAGATACGCAGTATTTT	CASSLTMTGFGTDTQYF
-	TRBV30	TRBJ1-2	-	14	TGTGCCTGGAGTGTACTAGCGGGAAACTATGGCTACACCTTC	CAWSVLAGNYGYTF
-	TRBV10-1	TRBJ2-1	-	15	TGCGCCAGCAGTACTAGGGGGAAGGTCGACAATGAGCAGTTCTTC	CASSTRGKVDNEQFF
TRBD1	TRBV6-2/TRBV6-3	TRBJ1-5	-	14	TGTGCCAGCAGCGGGACAGGGGCGGGTGAGCCCCAGCATTTT	CASSGTGAGEPQHF